These 25 T cell receptor beta chains were all obtained from the same sample, sequenced in a study of identical twins. TCRdb redid the calling of the 5' RACE reads with MiXCR, one entry per CDR3 protein. The table records 700,000 or so distinct CDR3 sequences, 8.6% of them present only once. The sample was also reused in another study, on yellow fever vaccine responses in identical twins.

The sequenced sample was PBMCs. The receptor set was obtained from a woman aged 18-35 years in good health.

This clonotype was detected many times. The chain joins TRBV20-1 to TRBJ2-1, with D possibly matching TRBD1 (7 bases). The CDR3 spans 14 residues. The germline V and J ends were trimmed by 3 bases and 6 bases, with 15 bases remaining between them. The V gene's germline CDR1 is DFQATT and CDR2 SNEGSKA (reference sequence). CDR3 residues: CSASQGGYFNEQFF. In DNA form, the CDR3 reads TGCAGTGCTAGCCAGGGGGGATACTTCAATGAGCAGTTCTTC.

This clonotype occurred many times. The chain carries TRBV5-6 and TRBJ2-2; 7 bases are a match to TRBD1. The CDR3 is made up of 15 amino acids. The J segment lost 1 base and the V segment lost 4 bases, leaving 4 bases of the junction unmatched. CDR1 is SGHDT and CDR2 is YYEEEE in the germline V gene. This CDR3 reads CASSTGQKNTGELFF. The CDR3 DNA reads TGTGCCAGCAGCACGGGACAGAAGAACACCGGGGAGCTGTTTTTT.

This clonotype was seen a few times. This rearrangement joins TRBV28 to TRBJ1-2, with 8 bases identical to TRBD1. The CDR3 has 15 residues. From germline, CDR1 is MDHEN and CDR2 SYDVKM. V shed 3 bases and J 7 bases; nucleotides not matched to a gene: 10. For the CDR3, the DNA is TGTGCCAGCAGTTTTTCTCGGACAGGGCGGGGTGGCTACACCTTC. Translation gives CASSFSRTGRGGYTF.

The sample holds many counts of this clonotype. The chain joins TRBV6-1 to TRBJ1-1; D is ambiguous. The germline V gene encodes CDR1 MNHNS and CDR2 SASEGT. This CDR3 spans 13 amino acids. V was clipped by 7 bases and J by 1 base, with 10 bases between them. The CDR3 sequence: CASTPRSNTEAFF. CDR3 in DNA: TGTGCCAGCACCCCTCGGTCGAACACTGAAGCTTTCTTT.

This clonotype was picked up many times. V is TRBV12-3 or TRBV12-4 and J is TRBJ2-3, with 7 nucleotides matching TRBD2. J lost 3 bases, V lost 2 bases, and 5 bases had no gene match. The CDR3 loop spans 15 amino acids. The CDR3 spells CASSLLSSGTDTQYF. The CDR3 region has the DNA TGTGCCAGCAGTTTATTGTCTAGCGGTACAGATACGCAGTATTTT.

This clonotype has just a few counts. This chain uses TRBV4-2 with TRBJ2-3; 8 bases align to TRBD2. The trim removed 0 bases at V and 2 bases at J, leaving 7 bases unmatched. CDR3 length: 17 amino acids. Germline V gene sequence: CDR1 LGHNA, CDR2 YNFKEQ. In DNA, the CDR3 is TGTGCCAGCAGCCAAGAGGGAGCGGGGGTTGACACAGATACGCAGTATTTT. The encoded protein is CASSQEGAGVDTDTQYF.

This clonotype was observed at least ten times. The junction and the germline gene differ at one end; a read error may be behind it. The chain uses TRBV6-1 and TRBJ2-1; TRBD2 matches 10 bases. CDR1 and CDR2 (germline): MNHNS, SASEGT. This CDR3 spans 14 amino acids. The DNA for the CDR3 is TGTGCCAGCCAAACCCGGCTAGCGGGAGAGATGGGGGTCTTC. This codes for CASQTRLAGEMGVF.

This clonotype was seen repeatedly, ten times or more. The V call is TRBV5-5, the J call TRBJ2-7, with 10 bases lining up with TRBD2. Per germline, CDR1 SGHKS and CDR2 YYEKEE (reference sequence). This CDR3 has 15 residues. V was pared by 2 bases and J by 2 bases, with 4 bases of the junction left unmatched. CDR3 sequence (DNA): TGTGCCAGCAGCTTACTAGCGGGAAATGCCTACGAGCAGTACTTC. It translates to CASSLLAGNAYEQYF. Together with reference TRBV5-5 and TRBJ2-7, the CDR3 gives the full variable domain: DAGVTQSPTHLIKTRGQQVTLRCSPISGHKSVSWYQQVLGQGPQFIFQYYEKEERGRGNFPDRFSARQFPNYSSELNVNALLLGDSALYLCASSLLAGNAYEQYFGPGTRLTVT.

This clonotype occurred many times. The chain joins TRBV7-2 to TRBJ2-2; tentative D call: TRBD1 (6 bases). Trimming pared 4 bases from V and 5 bases from J, leaving 14 bases between. The CDR3 covers 15 residues. Germline loops: CDR1 SGHTA, CDR2 FQGNSA. The CDR3, as DNA: TGTGCCAGCAGCTACACCGGGACACTGACCGGGGAGCTGTTTTTT. This gives the protein CASSYTGTLTGELFF.

This clonotype was observed many times. The chain carries TRBV12-3 or TRBV12-4 and TRBJ1-2; D is unresolved. The V end lost 2 bases, the J end lost 8 bases, and 9 bases lay between the germline ends. This CDR3 contains 12 residues. The CDR3 spells CASSLHGRGYTF. Here the CDR3 DNA reads TGTGCCAGCAGTTTACACGGACGGGGCTACACCTTC.

This clonotype was counted a few times. This sequence joins TRBV6-1 and TRBJ2-1; 8 bases are a match to TRBD2. J lost 8 bases, V lost 7 bases, and 10 bases had no gene match. CDR3 length: 14 residues. Germline-derived CDR1 and CDR2 are MNHNS and SASEGT. CDR3 protein: CASIYAGGGDEQFF. CDR3 DNA: TGTGCCAGCATATACGCGGGGGGAGGCGATGAGCAGTTCTTC.

This clonotype has just a few counts. This CDR3 reads CASRGPPGMEQYF. DNA for the CDR3: TGTGCCAGCAGGGGCCCCCCTGGGATGGAGCAGTACTTC. The chain links TRBV28 to TRBJ2-7; unclear D gene. V was clipped by 6 bases and J by 7 bases, with 16 bases between them. Per germline, CDR1 MDHEN and CDR2 SYDVKM. The CDR3 extends over 13 amino acids.

A few counts support this clonotype. The V and J genes are TRBV3-1 and TRBJ2-2; 8 nucleotides agree with TRBD1. The CDR3 is made up of 15 amino acids. The germline V gene encodes CDR1 LGHDT and CDR2 YNNKEL (reference sequence). J gave up 7 bases and V 4 bases, and 8 bases lay outside the gene matches. The CDR3 nucleotides are TGTGCCAGCAGCCTGGACAGGGTTAGAGGCGGGGAGCTGTTTTTT. Translating gives CASSLDRVRGGELFF. Combining the CDR3 with reference TRBV3-1 and TRBJ2-2 gives the whole variable domain DTAVSQTPKYLVTQMGNDKSIKCEQNLGHDTMYWYKQDSKKFLKIMFSYNNKELIINETVPNRFSPKSPDKAHLNLHINSLELGDSAVYFCASSLDRVRGGELFFGEGSRLTVL.

This clonotype came up a few times. The genes are TRBV12-3 or TRBV12-4 and TRBJ2-3; TRBD1 matches 8 bases. CDR3 length: 16 residues. The V segment lost 0 bases and the J segment 1 base; nucleotides outside the gene matches: 3. Here the CDR3 reads CASSLAQGARTDTQYF. The CDR3 DNA reads TGTGCCAGCAGTTTAGCGCAGGGGGCACGCACAGATACGCAGTATTTT.

This clonotype has more than one count but fewer than ten. The chain recombines TRBV15 with TRBJ2-3; a weak D match, TRBD2 (5 bases). This CDR3 comprises 17 residues. The germline V and J ends were trimmed by 0 bases and 2 bases, with 15 bases remaining between them. CDR1 is LNHNV and CDR2 is YYDKDF in the germline V gene (reference sequence). CDR3 nucleotide sequence: TGTGCCACCAGCAGAGATCGGGCTAGCAGATACACAGATACGCAGTATTTT. This encodes CATSRDRASRYTDTQYF.

This clonotype has at least ten counts. V and J are TRBV25-1 and TRBJ2-1; D remains ambiguous. CDR1 and CDR2 (germline): MGHDK, SYGVNS. The length of the CDR3 is 13 residues. The germline V and J ends were trimmed by 7 bases and 4 bases, with 11 bases remaining between them. The CDR3 region is CASIVEEYNEQFF. CDR3 coding DNA: TGTGCCAGCATAGTCGAAGAATACAATGAGCAGTTCTTC.

V and J are TRBV20-1 and TRBJ2-7; 7 bases are shared with TRBD1. The CDR3 extends over 13 amino acids. In germline, CDR1 is DFQATT, CDR2 SNEGSKA (reference sequence). J lost 1 base, V lost 6 bases, and 6 bases had no gene match. The CDR3 nucleotides read TGCAGTGCCCTTACAGGGGATTCCTACGAGCAGTACTTC. It codes for CSALTGDSYEQYF.

This chain joins TRBV5-1 and TRBJ2-1; 7 bases align to TRBD2. CDR3 length: 17 amino acids. With V trimmed by 0 bases and J by 2 bases, 8 bases remained unmatched. CDR1 and CDR2 (germline): SGHRS, YFSETQ. The CDR3 sequence is CASSLGFGGDAYNEQFF. The DNA of the CDR3 is TGCGCCAGCAGCTTGGGGTTTGGGGGGGACGCCTACAATGAGCAGTTCTTC.

The rearrangement joins TRBV3-1 to TRBJ2-1; 8 bases agree with TRBD2. The CDR3 sequence is 15 residues long. J lost 10 bases, V lost 0 bases, and 8 bases had no gene match. From germline, CDR1 is LGHDT and CDR2 YNNKEL (reference sequence). Here the CDR3 DNA reads TGTGCCAGCAGCCAAGACTCGGGGGGGGGAAGGGAGCAGTTCTTC. This translates into CASSQDSGGGREQFF.

This clonotype came up many times. The chain has TRBV3-1 and TRBJ2-2; no reliable D call. This CDR3 contains 12 residues. V was trimmed by 4 bases and J by 6 bases, leaving 6 bases between them. The germline gives CDR1 LGHDT, CDR2 YNNKEL (reference sequence). DNA for the CDR3: TGTGCCAGCAGCCGAGGTCCCGGGGAGCTGTTTTTT. This encodes CASSRGPGELFF.

The J gene is TRBJ2-3, the V gene TRBV27; TRBD2 might be the D (6 bases). The germline V and J ends were trimmed by 0 bases and 6 bases, with 16 bases remaining between them. CDR3 length: 16 residues. Germline lookup yields CDR1 MNHEY and CDR2 SMNVEV (reference sequence). CDR3 nucleotide sequence: TGTGCCAGCAGTTTATCCCGGAGGGGAAGTCCGGATACGCAGTATTTT. Protein product: CASSLSRRGSPDTQYF.

This clonotype was observed a few times. V usage is TRBV11-2 and J usage is TRBJ1-2; D perhaps matches TRBD1 (6 bases). CDR3 size: 14 residues. CDR1 and CDR2 (germline): SGHAT, FQNNGV. V lost 5 bases to trimming and J lost 5 bases, with 15 bases between them. CDR3 coding DNA: TGTGCCAGCAGCCCCTCGGGGGCGGCGTATGGCTACACCTTC. It is translated as CASSPSGAAYGYTF. The full variable domain, rest sourced from reference TRBV11-2 and TRBJ1-2, is EAGVAQSPRYKIIEKRQSVAFWCNPISGHATLYWYQQILGQGPKLLIQFQNNGVVDDSQLPKDRFSAERLKGVDSTLKIQPAKLEDSAVYLCASSPSGAAYGYTFGSGTRLTVV.

The chain combines TRBV20-1 with TRBJ2-7; 13 bases fit TRBD2. This CDR3 spans 16 amino acids. J lost 3 bases, V lost 0 bases, and 5 bases had no gene match. Per germline, CDR1 DFQATT and CDR2 SNEGSKA (reference sequence). The CDR3 nucleotides are TGCAGTGCTAGAGACATGGGACTAGCGGGACTCTACGAGCAGTACTTC. This gives the protein CSARDMGLAGLYEQYF.

This chain links TRBV4-1 with TRBJ1-1; TRBD1 matches at 10 bases. Trimming at V came to 3 bases and at J to 4 bases, leaving 5 bases not matched to a gene. The CDR3 totals 15 residues. Germline CDR1 and CDR2: MGHRA and YSYEKL. The CDR3 region is CASSQPRTGGTEAFF. As DNA, the CDR3 is TGCGCCAGCAGCCAGCCTAGGACAGGGGGCACTGAAGCTTTCTTT.

In this sample, this clonotype turned up many times. The J gene is TRBJ2-3, the V gene TRBV6-4; TRBD2 matches at 8 bases. The CDR3 spans 14 residues. V was pared by 3 bases and J by 1 base, with 0 bases of the junction left unmatched. Per germline, CDR1 MRHNA and CDR2 SNTAGT. The chain's CDR3 is CASSELAGTDTQYF. DNA of the CDR3: TGTGCCAGCAGTGAACTAGCGGGCACAGATACGCAGTATTTT.